Presented here are 20 T cell receptor beta chains from one specimen sequenced in a study of post-analysis software for immune sequencing data. The study, taken as a whole, reports: Five or six TRBV segments appeared more often in patients than in controls, and TRBV5-6, TRBV5-1 and TRBV20-1 were among these.

Carried by the TCR beta cDNA libraries were unique molecular identifiers. TCRdb ran MiXCR on the PCR reads and lists one entry per CDR3 protein. The sample lists roughly 570,000 distinct CDR3 sequences, around a third occurring once. Their antigens remain unidentified. Sequencing input: blood. The receptors were sampled from a girl aged 2-17 years with multiple sclerosis.

This clonotype was seen a handful of times. The rearrangement uses TRBV20-1 and TRBJ1-2; 10 nucleotides line up with TRBD1. Trimming cost V 5 bases and J 3 bases; bases outside gene matches: 6. This CDR3 has 14 amino acids. CDR1 and CDR2 (germline): DFQATT, SNEGSKA (reference sequence). The CDR3 loop reads CSAVRDRGYYGYTF. The CDR3, as DNA: TGCAGTGCTGTCCGGGACAGGGGTTACTATGGCTACACCTTC.

J is TRBJ2-5 and V is TRBV29-1, with D perhaps matching TRBD2 (6 bases). V dropped 7 bases and J dropped 2 bases, with 17 bases sitting between them. The CDR3 is 14 residues long. CDR1 SQVTM and CDR2 ANQGSEA come from the germline V gene. The CDR3 is CSGGDGRRQETQYF. The CDR3 nucleotides are TGCAGCGGGGGGGACGGCCGACGGCAAGAGACCCAGTACTTC.

This clonotype was observed a few times. The V and J genes are TRBV10-3 and TRBJ2-7, with 9 bases matching TRBD1. Unmatched junction bases numbered 7, after V lost 6 bases and J lost 4 bases. Per germline, CDR1 ENHRY and CDR2 SYGVKD. The CDR3 is made up of 14 amino acids. The CDR3 region has the DNA TGTGCCATCAGGGGACAGGGTCGTAGGTACGAGCAGTACTTC. Residues: CAIRGQGRRYEQYF.

A few counts support this clonotype. This chain links TRBV6-1 with TRBJ1-2; TRBD1 might be the D (5 bases). Trimming took off 3 bases at V and 8 bases at J, with 10 bases between the two ends. Per the germline V gene, CDR1 is MNHNS and CDR2 is SASEGT. The CDR3 extends over 12 amino acids. The CDR3 DNA sequence: TGTGCCAGCAGTGATTGGGGGAACGGCTACACCTTC. This translates into CASSDWGNGYTF.

The table lists this clonotype with a few counts. Written as DNA, the CDR3 is TGCAGTGCTGGGGGAAGGAACACTGAAGCTTTCTTT. This sequence encodes CSAGGRNTEAFF. The V call is TRBV29-1, the J call TRBJ1-1; the D gene is possibly TRBD1 (5 bases). CDR1 SQVTM and CDR2 ANQGSEA come from the germline V gene. The CDR3 contains 12 residues.

V gene TRBV6-5 combines with J gene TRBJ2-7, with D perhaps matching TRBD2 (8 bases). V gave up 0 bases and J gave up 5 bases, with 26 bases separating them. Germline-derived CDR1 and CDR2 are MNHEY and SVGAGI. This CDR3 region has 19 residues. CDR3 in amino acids: CASSYSPGGLLAEEHEQYF. The CDR3 DNA follows: TGTGCCAGCAGTTACTCGCCAGGGGGATTACTAGCGGAGGAACACGAGCAGTACTTC.

This clonotype was seen only a few times. The V and J genes are TRBV6-5 and TRBJ2-5; maybe TRBD2 (7 bases). Trimming left V 2 bases short and J 5 bases short, with 15 bases between. This CDR3 spans 15 amino acids. The V gene's germline CDR1 is MNHEY and CDR2 SVGAGI. For the CDR3, the DNA is TGTGCCAGCAGTTACGGTGGGGGGGCCGGGGAGACCCAGTACTTC. This encodes CASSYGGGAGETQYF.

This chain uses TRBV3-1 with TRBJ1-3; TRBD1 might be the D (6 bases). The CDR3 spans 16 residues. With 0 bases removed from V and 1 base from J, the gap between germline ends came to 10 bases. Germline V gene lookup returns CDR1 LGHDT and CDR2 YNNKEL (reference sequence). The CDR3 DNA follows: TGTGCCAGCAGCCAAGATGGGGGCATATCTGGAAACACCATATATTTT. This sequence encodes CASSQDGGISGNTIYF.

The V gene is TRBV20-1, the J gene TRBJ2-4; no firm D call. The last part of the DNA fits TRBJ2-7 better; the J call may be wrong. The CDR3 loop spans 11 amino acids. Germline CDR1 reads DFQATT; CDR2 reads SNEGSKA (reference sequence). CDR3 nucleotide sequence: TGCAGTGGGTCTACCCCGAGCGAGCAGTACTTC. Residues: CSGSTPSEQYF.

This clonotype was seen more than once but under ten times. The chain has TRBV7-9 and TRBJ2-3, with a possible D match to TRBD2 (5 bases). Trimming cost V 4 bases and J 7 bases, with 6 bases left between them. This CDR3 has 11 residues. Germline loops: CDR1 SEHNR, CDR2 FQNEAQ (reference sequence). The DNA for the CDR3 is TGTGCCAGCAGCTCGGGGAATACGCAGTATTTT. Its translation: CASSSGNTQYF.

This chain connects TRBV6-1 to TRBJ2-5; D is unresolved. Germline values: CDR1 MNHNS, CDR2 SASEGT. CDR3 size: 17 residues. The V end lost 2 bases, the J end lost 2 bases, and 18 bases lay between the germline ends. CDR3 in amino acids: CASSEPPLGTLQETQYF. DNA for the CDR3: TGTGCCAGCAGTGAACCCCCCCTTGGTACTCTACAAGAGACCCAGTACTTC.

This chain uses TRBV5-1 with TRBJ2-1; 10 positions match TRBD2. The germline V gene has CDR1 SGHRS and CDR2 YFSETQ. V lost 3 bases, J lost 9 bases, and 9 bases stayed unmatched. There are 15 residues in the CDR3. CDR3: CASSSKAGGPSEQFF. The CDR3, as DNA: TGCGCCAGCAGCTCGAAAGCGGGGGGGCCGAGTGAGCAGTTCTTC.

At least ten counts were recorded for this clonotype. The chain links TRBV10-3 to TRBJ2-3; D is ambiguous. The germline CDR1 and CDR2 sequences are ENHRY and SYGVKD. V dropped 10 bases and J dropped 0 bases, with 17 bases sitting between them. This CDR3 spans 15 amino acids. CDR3 loop: CATTGGRDSTDTQYF. The CDR3 DNA sequence: TGTGCCACGACCGGCGGTAGGGATAGCACAGATACGCAGTATTTT.

This clonotype was found a few times. V and J are TRBV5-1 and TRBJ1-2; D may be TRBD1 (5 bases). This CDR3 has 15 amino acids. Trimming shortened V by 3 bases and J by 8 bases, and 20 bases separated the two germline ends. CDR1 is SGHRS, CDR2 YFSETQ, per germline. CDR3 amino acids: CASSWGGTADGGYTF. The DNA for the CDR3 is TGCGCCAGCAGCTGGGGAGGGACGGCGGATGGAGGCTACACCTTC.

J is TRBJ2-3 and V is TRBV2, with D tentatively TRBD2 (5 bases). The V gene lost 6 bases and the J gene lost 4 bases, with 11 bases spanning the gap. Germline V lookup: CDR1 SNHLY, CDR2 FYNNEI. This CDR3 spans 13 amino acids. CDR3 sequence: CASRSGNPDTQYF. The CDR3 coding sequence is TGTGCCAGCAGGTCGGGGAACCCAGATACGCAGTATTTT.

V usage is TRBV7-9 and J usage is TRBJ1-5; TRBD1 matches 9 bases. The CDR3 loop spans 16 amino acids. Germline V CDR1 and CDR2: SEHNR, FQNEAQ (reference sequence). The trim removed 1 base at V and 6 bases at J, leaving 7 bases unmatched. The CDR3 nucleotides are TGTGCCAGCAGCTTAGTGGGACAGGGCAAAGGTCAGCCCCAGCATTTT. Its protein is CASSLVGQGKGQPQHF.

The table lists this clonotype with a few counts. The chain links TRBV7-9 to TRBJ2-5, with a tentative D call TRBD2 (6 bases). The V gene lost 5 bases and the J gene lost 4 bases, with 17 bases spanning the gap. This CDR3 region has 15 residues. Germline V gene sequence: CDR1 SEHNR, CDR2 FQNEAQ (reference sequence). CDR3 bases: TGTGCCAGCAGCAGGGAGGTCGGGGCGCGAGAGACCCAGTACTTC. Translated, it gives CASSREVGARETQYF.

J is TRBJ1-6 and V is TRBV6-6; TRBD1 might be the D (5 bases). Germline lookup yields CDR1 MNHNY and CDR2 SVGAGI (reference sequence). The CDR3 runs 12 residues. Trimming removed 9 bases at V and 7 bases at J, with 10 bases between. The CDR3 DNA reads TGTGCCAGATGGGACCGGAATTCACCCCTCCACTTT. Translation gives CARWDRNSPLHF.

This clonotype was observed once. The chain couples TRBV7-9 to TRBJ1-4; 8 positions agree with TRBD1. Losses at the gene ends were 5 bases for V and 8 bases for J; bases not matched to a gene: 10. Germline CDR1 reads SEHNR; CDR2 reads FQNEAQ (reference sequence). This CDR3 contains 15 residues. CDR3 region: CASSRRQGRSEKLFF. The CDR3 DNA follows: TGTGCCAGCAGCCGTCGACAGGGGCGTAGCGAAAAACTGTTTTTT.

The rearrangement joins TRBV12-3 or TRBV12-4 to TRBJ2-5, with D perhaps matching TRBD1 (5 bases). There are 14 residues in the CDR3. Trimming shortened V by 6 bases and J by 5 bases, and 16 bases separated the two germline ends. CDR3 sequence reads: CASSRIAGLETQYF. CDR3 nucleotide sequence: TGTGCCAGCAGCCGAATAGCAGGGCTGGAGACCCAGTACTTC.